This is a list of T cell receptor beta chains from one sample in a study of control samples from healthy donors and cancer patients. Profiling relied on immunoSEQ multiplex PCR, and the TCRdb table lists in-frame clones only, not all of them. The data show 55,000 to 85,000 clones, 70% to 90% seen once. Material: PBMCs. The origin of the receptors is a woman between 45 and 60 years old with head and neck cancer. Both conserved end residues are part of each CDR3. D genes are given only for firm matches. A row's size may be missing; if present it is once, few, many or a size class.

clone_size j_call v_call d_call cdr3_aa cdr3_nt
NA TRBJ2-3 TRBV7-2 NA CASSLRFYTDTQYF TGTGCCAGCAGCTTAAGGTTCTACACAGATACGCAGTATTTT
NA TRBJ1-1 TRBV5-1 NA CASSLGGQNTEAFF TGCGCCAGCAGCTTGGGGGGTCAGAACACTGAAGCTTTCTTT
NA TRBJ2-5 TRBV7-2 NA CASSLVESRETQYF TGTGCCAGCAGCCTCGTTGAGAGTCGAGAGACCCAGTACTTC
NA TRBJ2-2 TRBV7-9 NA CASSLGRAGLGELFF TGTGCCAGCAGCTTAGGTCGTGCAGGCCTCGGGGAGCTGTTTTTT
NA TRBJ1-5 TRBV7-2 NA CASSLTLGGNQPQHF TGTGCCAGCAGCTTAACCCTAGGCGGCAATCAGCCCCAGCATTTT
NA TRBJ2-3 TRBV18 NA CASSPRRDTSSTDTQYF TGTGCCAGCTCACCCAGGAGGGACACTTCTAGCACAGATACGCAGTATTTT
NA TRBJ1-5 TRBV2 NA CASSERVSNQPQHF TGTGCCAGCAGTGAGCGGGTTAGCAATCAGCCCCAGCATTTT
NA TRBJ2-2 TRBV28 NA CASSFLGVNGELFF TGTGCCAGCAGTTTCCTAGGGGTTAACGGGGAGCTGTTTTTT
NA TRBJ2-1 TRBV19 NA CASRVTGAVPEQFF TGTGCCAGTAGGGTCACGGGAGCAGTTCCTGAGCAGTTCTTC
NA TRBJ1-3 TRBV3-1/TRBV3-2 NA CASSQTRARDSGNTIYF TGTGCCAGCAGCCAAACCCGGGCAAGGGACTCTGGAAACACCATATATTTT
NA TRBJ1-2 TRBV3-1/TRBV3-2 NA CASSPLRNYGYTF TGTGCCAGCAGCCCGCTACGGAACTATGGCTACACCTTC
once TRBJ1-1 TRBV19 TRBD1 CASRIRGLMNTEAFF TGTGCCAGTAGGATCAGGGGGCTTATGAACACTGAAGCTTTCTTT
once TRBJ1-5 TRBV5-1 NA CASSKAGEDQPQHF TGCGCCAGCAGCAAAGCAGGGGAAGATCAGCCCCAGCATTTT
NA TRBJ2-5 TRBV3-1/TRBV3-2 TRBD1 CASSPPGTGQQETQYF TGTGCCAGCAGCCCCCCCGGGACAGGGCAGCAAGAGACCCAGTACTTC